A single sample is the source of the 28 T cell receptor beta chains below, sequenced in a study of control samples from healthy donors and cancer patients. Generated by immunoSEQ multiplex PCR, the TCRdb table keeps only in-frame clones and is missing some. The data hold some 140,000 clones, with approximately 86% observed a single time. The specimen was blood. Receptors originate from a woman aged 25 to 39 in good health.

The chain links TRBV3-1 (or the pseudogene TRBV3-2) to TRBJ2-5; TRBD2 might be the D (5 bases). V shed 0 bases and J shed 7 bases, with 9 bases lying between them. Germline CDR1 reads LGHDT; CDR2 reads YNNKEL (reference sequence). The CDR3 spans 13 residues. The CDR3 DNA reads TGTGCCAGCAGCCAAGAGACACGGGGGACCCAGTACTTC. This sequence encodes CASSQETRGTQYF.

V is TRBV21-1 and J is TRBJ2-1; the table calls TRBD1, which could not be checked here. TRBV21-1 is listed as a pseudogene. The CDR3 consists of 16 residues. CDR3 DNA: TGTGCCAGCAGCGCTGGGGGGGGACAGGGGTCCAACGAGCAGTTCTTC. Its protein product is CASSAGGGQGSNEQFF.

The gene calls are TRBV11-2 and TRBJ2-5; 7 bases map to TRBD1. Unmatched junction bases numbered 4, after V lost 6 bases and J lost 3 bases. Per the germline V gene, CDR1 is SGHAT and CDR2 is FQNNGV. CDR3 length equals 13 residues. This chain's CDR3 is CASSSDREETQYF. DNA for the CDR3: TGTGCCAGCAGTTCAGACAGGGAAGAGACCCAGTACTTC.

The rearrangement links TRBV12-3 or TRBV12-4 to TRBJ2-1; unclear D gene. CDR3 length: 11 residues. V was shortened by 5 bases and J by 4 bases, with 3 bases between the two germline ends. The CDR3 region is CASSVYNEQFF. CDR3 coding DNA: TGTGCCAGCAGTGTTTACAATGAGCAGTTCTTC.

The chain carries TRBV7-9 and TRBJ2-1; TRBD2 matches at 10 bases. V trimming: 5 bases; J trimming: 5 bases; junction bases outside the gene matches: 6. This CDR3 comprises 15 residues. The germline V gene has CDR1 SEHNR and CDR2 FQNEAQ (reference sequence). CDR3 sequence reads: CASSLRTSGNNEQFF. The DNA of the CDR3 is TGTGCCAGCAGCCTCAGGACTAGCGGCAACAATGAGCAGTTCTTC.

This chain joins TRBV12-3 or TRBV12-4 and TRBJ1-1; D ambiguous. Trimming took 4 bases from V and 0 from J, leaving 6 bases between them. CDR3 size: 13 residues. The CDR3 is CASSSNMNTEAFF. CDR3 nucleotide sequence: TGTGCCAGCAGTTCTAATATGAACACTGAAGCTTTCTTT.

The chain joins TRBV28 to TRBJ2-6, with TRBD2 identical over 9 bases. Losses at the gene ends were 6 bases for V and 0 bases for J; bases not matched to a gene: 18. The germline V gene encodes CDR1 MDHEN and CDR2 SYDVKM. This CDR3 is built from 21 residues. This CDR3 reads CASSPGGAGGGSLSGANVLTF. The CDR3 DNA is TGTGCCAGCAGCCCCGGGGGAGCGGGAGGAGGGTCCCTCTCTGGGGCCAACGTCCTGACTTTC. Looking up the rest from reference TRBV28 and TRBJ2-6 gives the full variable domain: DVKVTQSSRYLVKRTGEKVFLECVQDMDHENMFWYRQDPGLGLRLIYFSYDVKMKEKGDIPEGYSVSREKKERFSLILESASTNQTSMYLCASSPGGAGGGSLSGANVLTFGAGSRLTVL.

The chain combines TRBV19 with TRBJ2-7, with TRBD1 identical over 8 bases. This CDR3 region has 13 residues. V trimming: 4 bases; J trimming: 3 bases; junction bases outside the gene matches: 2. CDR1 LNHDA and CDR2 SQIVND come from the germline V gene (reference sequence). DNA of the CDR3: TGTGCCAGTAGTAGCGACAGGGGCTACGAGCAGTACTTC. Translated, it gives CASSSDRGYEQYF.

The V gene is TRBV29-1, the J gene TRBJ2-3, with D tentatively TRBD1 or TRBD2 (5 bases each). This CDR3 region has 13 residues. The germline V gene has CDR1 SQVTM and CDR2 ANQGSEA. The V end was cut by 7 bases, the J end by 7 bases, with 18 bases between. The DNA of the CDR3 is TGCAGCGCTTCCGGACTTGGGGGACATACGCAGTATTTT. It encodes CSASGLGGHTQYF.

The rearrangement joins TRBV9 to TRBJ1-3; 12 nucleotides line up with TRBD1. V lost 2 bases to trimming and J lost 4 bases; unmatched junction nucleotides: 4. The CDR3 consists of 16 residues. The germline CDR1 and CDR2 sequences are SGDLS and YYNGEE. CDR3: CASSVRDRGLGNTIYF. For the CDR3, the DNA is TGTGCCAGCAGCGTCCGGGACAGGGGGCTCGGAAACACCATATATTTT.

J is TRBJ2-3 and V is TRBV2; 12 bases fit TRBD2. Per germline, CDR1 SNHLY and CDR2 FYNNEI. Trimming cost V 10 bases and J 3 bases; bases outside gene matches: 8. The CDR3 is made up of 15 amino acids. CDR3 sequence: CATRLAGVATDTQYF. CDR3 DNA: TGTGCCACCCGACTAGCGGGAGTAGCAACAGATACGCAGTATTTT.

This chain links TRBV18 with TRBJ2-1; 10 bases are a match to TRBD1. This CDR3 comprises 16 residues. V was pared by 3 bases and J by 8 bases, with 10 bases of the junction left unmatched. Germline CDR1 is KGHSH and CDR2 is LQKENI. CDR3 sequence: CASSPPSGTGVYEQFF. DNA of the CDR3: TGTGCCAGCTCACCCCCATCCGGGACAGGGGTATATGAGCAGTTCTTC.

The chain joins TRBV21-1 to TRBJ2-7. TRBV21-1 counts as a pseudogene. The CDR3 loop spans 17 amino acids. As DNA, the CDR3 is TGTGCCAGCAGCAAGTATCATGTTAGGGTCCACCACTACAAGCAGTACTTC. This codes for CASSKYHVRVHHYKQYF.

The V and J genes are TRBV5-1 and TRBJ2-1; 7 bases line up with TRBD2. The V segment lost 4 bases and the J segment 0 bases; nucleotides outside the gene matches: 7. Germline V gives CDR1 SGHRS, CDR2 YFSETQ. The CDR3 has 16 residues. CDR3 sequence reads: CASSITGTTSYNEQFF. CDR3 coding DNA: TGCGCCAGCAGCATAACCGGGACTACCTCCTACAATGAGCAGTTCTTC.

The gene calls are TRBV28 and TRBJ1-1, with D possibly TRBD1 on 5 matching bases. The length of the CDR3 is 12 residues. CDR1 and CDR2 (germline): MDHEN, SYDVKM. The germline V and J ends were trimmed by 6 bases and 11 bases, with 16 bases remaining between them. The CDR3 DNA sequence: TGTGCCAGCAGAAAACAGGAGCCTAGGGCTTTCTTT. Amino acids: CASRKQEPRAFF.

This chain's CDR3 is CASSTGEPNEKLFF. CDR3 nucleotides: TGCGCCAGCAGCACCGGAGAGCCTAATGAAAAACTGTTTTTT. This chain connects TRBV5-1 to TRBJ1-4; the D is unclear. Germline V gene data show CDR1 as SGHRS and CDR2 as YFSETQ. V shed 4 bases and J shed 3 bases, with 10 bases lying between them. The CDR3 runs 14 residues.

This clone has just a few counts. The rearrangement joins TRBV5-6 to TRBJ2-7; D possibly corresponds to TRBD1 (6 bases). The germline gives CDR1 SGHDT, CDR2 YYEEEE. The V gene lost 5 bases and the J gene lost 0 bases, with 12 bases spanning the gap. This CDR3 has 14 residues. CDR3 residues: CASSSQQGSYEQYF. Written as DNA, the CDR3 is TGTGCCAGCAGTTCCCAACAGGGCTCCTACGAGCAGTACTTC.

The gene calls are TRBV7-9 and TRBJ2-5; D not certain. Trimming cost V 6 bases and J 5 bases, with 7 bases left between them. CDR1 and CDR2 from the germline V gene are SEHNR and FQNEAQ (reference sequence). This CDR3 comprises 11 residues. This CDR3 is CASRREETQYF. The CDR3 DNA reads as TGTGCCAGCAGACGTGAGGAGACCCAGTACTTC.

The chain recombines TRBV19 with TRBJ1-5, with 7 bases lining up with TRBD1. This CDR3 spans 13 amino acids. V gave up 8 bases and J gave up 3 bases; unmatched junction bases: 4. Germline CDR1 and CDR2: LNHDA and SQIVND (reference sequence). DNA of the CDR3: TGTGCCAGTGCTGGGACAGTCAATCAGCCCCAGCATTTT. Its protein product is CASAGTVNQPQHF.

V gene TRBV10-1 combines with J gene TRBJ2-2; D is perhaps TRBD2 (7 bases). The V gene's germline CDR1 is WNHNN and CDR2 SYGVQD (reference sequence). V shed 0 bases and J shed 3 bases, with 11 bases lying between them. CDR3 length equals 16 residues. This CDR3 reads CASSESGAGDTGELFF. CDR3 in DNA: TGCGCCAGCAGTGAGTCGGGGGCGGGAGACACCGGGGAGCTGTTTTTT.

V and J are TRBV11-3 and TRBJ2-1; a weak D match, TRBD1 (5 bases). The CDR3 runs 14 residues. V lost 5 bases and J lost 0, with 8 bases in between. Germline V gene data show CDR1 as SGHNT and CDR2 as YENEEA. The CDR3 DNA reads as TGTGCCAGCAGCCCAGGGCTCTCCTACAATGAGCAGTTCTTC. Protein sequence: CASSPGLSYNEQFF.

Only a few counts were recorded for this clone. The genes are TRBV11-2 and TRBJ1-1, with 11 bases aligning to TRBD1. Trimming removed 4 bases from V and 5 bases from J; junction bases left unmatched: 9. CDR3 size: 16 residues. Germline V gene sequence: CDR1 SGHAT, CDR2 FQNNGV. CDR3 protein: CASSSRGTGGGTEAFF. The CDR3 DNA follows: TGTGCCAGCAGCTCCAGAGGGACAGGGGGAGGAACTGAAGCTTTCTTT.

The gene calls are TRBV9 and TRBJ1-3; D gene uncertain. The CDR3 is 16 amino acids. Per the germline V gene, CDR1 is SGDLS and CDR2 is YYNGEE. The V gene lost 0 bases and the J gene lost 0 bases, with 10 bases spanning the gap. CDR3 in DNA: TGTGCCAGCAGCGTAGAACAGTCACGCTCTGGAAACACCATATATTTT. It specifies CASSVEQSRSGNTIYF.

V is TRBV2 and J is TRBJ1-5, with D hard to call. Germline V gene sequence: CDR1 SNHLY, CDR2 FYNNEI. The V gene lost 1 base and the J gene lost 7 bases, with 17 bases spanning the gap. The length of the CDR3 is 16 residues. CDR3 in DNA: TGTGCCAGCAGTGAAGATAGAGCCCCAAGAGGACAGCCCCAGCATTTT. Its protein is CASSEDRAPRGQPQHF.

Here the CDR3 reads CASRGLAGYYEQYF. The CDR3 region has the DNA TGCGCCAGCAGGGGACTAGCGGGGTACTACGAGCAGTACTTC. The rearrangement uses TRBV10-1 and TRBJ2-7; 13 nucleotides match TRBD2. Trimming took 6 bases from V and 3 from J; bases not matched to a gene: 2. From germline, CDR1 is WNHNN and CDR2 SYGVQD (reference sequence). The CDR3 is 14 amino acids.

The CDR3 DNA is TGTGCCAGCAGTATCCGACAGGGGGCGATTGATGGCTACACCTTC. Protein: CASSIRQGAIDGYTF. The gene calls are TRBV27 and TRBJ1-2; TRBD1 aligns across 10 bases. V lost 5 bases and J lost 6; bases outside the gene matches: 9. Per germline, CDR1 MNHEY and CDR2 SMNVEV (reference sequence). The CDR3 is 15 residues long.

Notes on this clone: Other DNA sequences in this sample translate to the same CDR3. The chain carries TRBV28 and TRBJ1-5, with D unclear. CDR3 length equals 14 residues. Trimming removed 6 bases at V and 0 bases at J, with 9 bases between. Germline V gives CDR1 MDHEN, CDR2 SYDVKM. CDR3 DNA: TGTGCCAGCAGCCCAACGGCTAGCAATCAGCCCCAGCATTTT. Translated, it gives CASSPTASNQPQHF.

In DNA, the CDR3 is TGTGCCAGCAGCTGGCCTCCTAGCGGGAGGTCCCCAGATACGCAGTATTTT. This codes for CASSWPPSGRSPDTQYF. V gene TRBV7-8 combines with J gene TRBJ2-3, with 11 bases lining up with TRBD2. The CDR3 spans 17 residues. The germline V gene has CDR1 SGHVS and CDR2 FQNEAQ. Trimming took 4 bases from V and 4 from J; bases not matched to a gene: 10.